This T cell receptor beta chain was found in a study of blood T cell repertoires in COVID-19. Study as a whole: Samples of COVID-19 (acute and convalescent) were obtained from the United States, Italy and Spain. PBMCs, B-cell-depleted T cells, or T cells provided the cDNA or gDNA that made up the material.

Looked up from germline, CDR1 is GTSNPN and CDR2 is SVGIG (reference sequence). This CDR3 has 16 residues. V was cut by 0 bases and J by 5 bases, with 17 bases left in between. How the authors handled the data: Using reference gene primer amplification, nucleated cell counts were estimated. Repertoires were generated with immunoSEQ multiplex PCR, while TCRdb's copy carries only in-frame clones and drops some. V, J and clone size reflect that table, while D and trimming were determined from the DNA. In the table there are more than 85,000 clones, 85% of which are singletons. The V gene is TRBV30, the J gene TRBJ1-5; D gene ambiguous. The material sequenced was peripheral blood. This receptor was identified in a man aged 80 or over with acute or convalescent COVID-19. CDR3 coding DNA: TGTGCCTGGAGTGTACGTGGAAGCGGTGGATATCAGCCCCAGCATTTT. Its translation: CAWSVRGSGGYQPQHF.